A selection of T cell receptor beta chains follows, all from one sample in a study of T cell repertoires in cytomegalovirus infection. A single record per CDR3 protein comes from TCRdb applying MiXCR to the reads. The sample has hundreds of thousands of distinct CDR3 sequences; approximately 24% are singletons. Sequencing used CD8+ T cells from PBMCs. Receptors were obtained from a human donor in good health (CMV status not recorded). Some clones in this sample may be carry-over from other donors' samples. Both conserved end residues are part of each CDR3. D genes are given only for firm matches. The size of a clone is reported for some rows only, either as once, few or many, or as a class for expanded clones.

V,J,D,size,DNA,CDR3
TRBV7-9,TRBJ2-4,-,few,TGTGCCAGCAGTCTCGGGGGTAGCGTGAACATTCAGTACTTC,CASSLGGSVNIQYF
TRBV5-1,TRBJ2-3,-,once,TGCGCCAGCAGCTTCGTGTATCTGGCTCCTAGCACAGATACGCAGTATTTT,CASSFVYLAPSTDTQYF
TRBV9,TRBJ1-1,-,-,TGTGCCAGCAGCGTAGGGCCAGTGGGGAACACTGAAGCTTTCTTT,CASSVGPVGNTEAFF
TRBV7-2,TRBJ2-5,-,many,TGTGCCAGCAGCTTCTCCGGACAAGAGACCCAGTACTTC,CASSFSGQETQYF
TRBV5-3,TRBJ1-3,-,-,TGTGCCAGCAGTAAGATTTTAAGGGCCACGACTGGAAACACCATATATTTT,CASSKILRATTGNTIYF
TRBV10-3,TRBJ2-6,TRBD1,few,TGTGCCATCAGGGACAGGGACTCGTCTGGGGCCAACGTCCTGACTTTC,CAIRDRDSSGANVLTF
TRBV28,TRBJ1-2,-,many,TGTGCCAGCAGTCCGGACGGTAACTATGGCTACACCTTC,CASSPDGNYGYTF
TRBV12-3/TRBV12-4,TRBJ1-5,-,few,TGTGCCAGCACCTCCGGGCCAATCAATCAGCCCCAGCATTTT,CASTSGPINQPQHF
TRBV20-1,TRBJ2-1,-,many,TGCAGTGCTAGAGATTACGGGAGCCCCTCCTACAATGAGCAGTTCTTC,CSARDYGSPSYNEQFF
TRBV29-1,TRBJ2-1,TRBD2,few,TGCAGCGTTGCTAGCGGGGGGGCCAATGAGCAGTTCTTC,CSVASGGANEQFF
TRBV29-1,TRBJ2-3,TRBD1,-,TGCAGCGTTGAAGGGGGACAGGGATTGACAGATACGCAGTATTTT,CSVEGGQGLTDTQYF
TRBV29-1,TRBJ1-2,TRBD1,many,TGCAGCGTTGACAGGGGGCCCTATGGCTACACCTTC,CSVDRGPYGYTF
TRBV6-5,TRBJ1-2,TRBD1,-,TGTGCCAGCACCTCGGACCCGCCGGGACAGGGGGTCACTAACTATGGCTACACCTTC,CASTSDPPGQGVTNYGYTF
TRBV19,TRBJ1-5,-,-,TGTGCCAGTAGTGCCTGGCATACGACAAGGAGCAATCAGCCCCAGCATTTT,CASSAWHTTRSNQPQHF